This record concerns one T cell receptor (beta chain) sequence. Its target is not known. Researchers ran the assay at a deep level. The repertoire was sequenced with immunoSEQ multiplex PCR; TCRdb's copy has only in-frame clones and lacks some. The top ten hold 0.85% to 1.2% of the sample, which has roughly 2 million clones, about 95% seen once. This CDR3 region has 13 residues. Positively selected for CCR7, the CD45RO-negative cells used as naive CD8 cells excluded terminally differentiated effector memory CD45RA+ cells. This specimen belongs to a study of shared clonotypes between healthy human individuals. About the research overall: Researchers drew samples from two women and three men aged 18 to 49. Study-wide results and caveats: Clonotype sharing among donors likely depends on sequencing depth.

This receptor was obtained from a man younger than 35 in good health. The chain joins TRBV1 to TRBJ2-7; whether TRBD2, the table's D call, matches the DNA was not checked. TRBV1 is termed a pseudogene. Sequences were obtained from naive CD8+ T cells sorted from blood. The CDR3 DNA sequence: TGCACCAGCAGCCAAGGGAACGGGAGCGAGCAGTACTTC. Protein product: CTSSQGNGSEQYF.